This passage covers 11 T cell receptor beta chains from one sample sequenced in a study of blood T cell repertoires in COVID-19 (dated by TCRdb to about 2020). The library relied on the immunoSEQ multiplex PCR assay. TCRdb's version of the immuneACCESS table is confined to in-frame rearrangements and falls short of the full clone set. An unresolved V gene accounts for under half of the shortfall where checked; the remainder is of unknown origin. The sample table contains some 130,000 clones; only one count was recorded for around 85% of them. The leading ten clones occupy about a sixth of the sample. The sequencing sample was made of peripheral blood. These receptors all stem from a woman of 80 years or more with acute or convalescent COVID-19.

This chain links TRBV3-1 (or the pseudogene TRBV3-2) with TRBJ1-5, with D tentatively TRBD1 (6 bases). The germline V gene encodes CDR1 LGHDT and CDR2 YNNKEL (reference sequence). Trimming left V 4 bases short and J 7 bases short, with 14 bases between. The CDR3 has 14 residues. This CDR3 is CASSPGTGSQPQHF. CDR3 DNA: TGTGCCAGCAGCCCCGGAACAGGGTCACAGCCCCAGCATTTT.

The chain couples TRBV9 to TRBJ1-1, with D unresolved. CDR1 is SGDLS, CDR2 YYNGEE, per germline. V was pared by 3 bases and J by 0 bases, with 15 bases between. The CDR3 sequence is 16 residues long. The CDR3 nucleotides read TGTGCCAGCAGCGATCAAAGACAAGAATTGAACACTGAAGCTTTCTTT. Encoded protein: CASSDQRQELNTEAFF.

This chain connects TRBV3-1 (or the pseudogene TRBV3-2) to TRBJ1-3; D gene uncertain. The germline V gene has CDR1 LGHDT and CDR2 YNNKEL (reference sequence). V shed 4 bases and J shed 4 bases, with 11 bases lying between them. The CDR3 extends over 14 amino acids. The CDR3 is CASSLREGGNTIYF. The CDR3 DNA sequence: TGTGCCAGCAGCCTACGGGAGGGCGGAAACACCATATATTTT.

The sample holds one count of this clone. J is TRBJ2-7 and V is TRBV5-1; 13 bases agree with TRBD2. Germline CDR1 reads SGHRS; CDR2 reads YFSETQ. V lost 3 bases and J lost 2; bases outside the gene matches: 2. CDR3 length: 15 residues. This chain's CDR3 is CASSWTSGSTYEQYF. The CDR3 region has the DNA TGCGCCAGCAGCTGGACTAGCGGGAGTACCTACGAGCAGTACTTC.

This sequence joins TRBV18 and TRBJ1-4; no definite D call. This CDR3 region has 17 residues. With 3 bases removed from V and 0 bases from J, the gap between germline ends came to 14 bases. Germline V lookup: CDR1 KGHSH, CDR2 LQKENI. Here the CDR3 reads CASSPEAITATNEKLFF. The CDR3, as DNA: TGTGCCAGCTCACCTGAGGCGATAACTGCAACTAATGAAAAACTGTTTTTT.

For this clone: A read error may produce the germline difference seen at one junction end. This chain joins TRBV7-9 and TRBJ2-1; 10 bases line up with TRBD2. The CDR3 is 11 amino acids. From germline, CDR1 is SEHNR and CDR2 FQNEAQ (reference sequence). The chain's CDR3 is CASSLAGVAFF. Written as DNA, the CDR3 is TGTGCCAGCAGCCTAGCGGGAGTGGCGTTCTTC.

This clone has more than one count but fewer than ten. This chain links TRBV5-8 with TRBJ2-7; no clear D. The V end lost 0 bases, the J end lost 9 bases, and 4 bases lay between the germline ends. CDR1 and CDR2 from the germline V gene are SGHTS and YDEGEE. The CDR3 spans 10 residues. CDR3 DNA: TGTGCCAGCAGCTTGGGAGGGCAGTACTTC. Residues: CASSLGGQYF. Using reference TRBV5-8 and TRBJ2-7 for the parts outside the CDR3, the full variable domain is EAGVTQSPTHLIKTRGQQATLRCSPISGHTSVYWYQQALGLGLQFLLWYDEGEERNRGNFPPRFSGRQFPNYSSELNVNALELEDSALYLCASSLGGQYFGPGTRLTVT.

The chain joins TRBV5-1 to TRBJ1-4, with unresolved D. The CDR3 is made up of 15 amino acids. The germline V gene has CDR1 SGHRS and CDR2 YFSETQ. V was trimmed by 4 bases and J by 2 bases, leaving 12 bases between them. The CDR3 DNA sequence: TGCGCCAGCAGCCCAGGATCGGCGACTAATGAAAAACTGTTTTTT. This codes for CASSPGSATNEKLFF.

The CDR3 nucleotides read TGTGCCAGCTCCCCTCAGGCACAGGGGGCTCCGAACACTGAAGCTTTCTTT. Translating gives CASSPQAQGAPNTEAFF. The rearrangement uses TRBV18 and TRBJ1-1, with 9 bases identical to TRBD1. Trimming at V came to 6 bases and at J to 1 base, leaving 12 bases not matched to a gene. The CDR3 covers 17 residues. Germline CDR1 reads KGHSH; CDR2 reads LQKENI.

This chain connects TRBV6-6 to TRBJ1-5; 7 bases agree with TRBD1. Germline V gives CDR1 MNHNY, CDR2 SVGAGI (reference sequence). This CDR3 spans 15 amino acids. V lost 6 bases, J lost 3 bases, and 8 bases stayed unmatched. Here the CDR3 reads CASSLEGTANQPQHF. The CDR3 region has the DNA TGTGCCAGCAGCCTAGAGGGGACAGCCAATCAGCCCCAGCATTTT.

Only one count was recorded for this clone. This chain connects TRBV29-1 to TRBJ1-5; D is unresolved. The CDR3 is 12 amino acids. Germline values: CDR1 SQVTM, CDR2 ANQGSEA. Between the trimmed V and J ends, which lost 4 bases and 2 bases, there was a span of 6 bases. Written as DNA, the CDR3 is TGCAGCGTTGGCGGGGGCAATCAGCCCCAGCATTTT. It is translated as CSVGGGNQPQHF.